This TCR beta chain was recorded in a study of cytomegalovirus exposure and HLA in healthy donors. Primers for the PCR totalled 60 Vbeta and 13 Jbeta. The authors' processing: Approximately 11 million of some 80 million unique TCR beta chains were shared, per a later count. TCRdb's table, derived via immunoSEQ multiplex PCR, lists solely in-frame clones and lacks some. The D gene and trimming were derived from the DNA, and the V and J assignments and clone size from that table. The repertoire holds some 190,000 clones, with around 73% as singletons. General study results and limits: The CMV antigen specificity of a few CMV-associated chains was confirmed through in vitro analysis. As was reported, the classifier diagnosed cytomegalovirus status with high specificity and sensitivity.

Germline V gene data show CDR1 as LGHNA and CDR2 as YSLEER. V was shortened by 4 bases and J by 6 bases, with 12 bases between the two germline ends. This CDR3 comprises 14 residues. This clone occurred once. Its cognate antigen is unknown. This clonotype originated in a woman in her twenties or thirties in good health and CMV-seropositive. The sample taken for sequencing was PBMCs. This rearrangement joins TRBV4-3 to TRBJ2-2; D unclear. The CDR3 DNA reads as TGCGCCAGCAGCCTTGAGGCGGTAGCCGGGGAGCTGTTTTTT. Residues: CASSLEAVAGELFF.